This T cell receptor (beta chain) was found in a study of OX40 agonist ivuxolimab in advanced cancers. As for the study in general: Aged roughly 23 to 85 with a mean of 60 years, they were around 83% male.

V gave up 2 bases and J gave up 4 bases, with 0 bases separating them. CDR3 length: 11 amino acids. The data were produced by immunoSEQ multiplex PCR, yet TCRdb's version contains in-frame clones alone and is incomplete. The sample lists around 74,000 clones, roughly 87% occurring once. The specimen comprised CD4+ or CD8+ T cells sorted from blood, sampled in a trial of the OX40 agonist ivuxolimab. V usage is TRBV23-1 and J usage is TRBJ1-5, with D unclear. TRBV23-1 is labeled an ORF, and its function is uncertain. The TCR comes from an adult with an advanced solid tumor such as melanoma, head and neck, liver or kidney cancer. This chain's CDR3 is CASSQNQPQHF. The DNA for the CDR3 is TGCGCCAGCAGTCAAAATCAGCCCCAGCATTTT.